The clone carrying this T cell receptor (beta chain) was seen many times. As yet, its antigen is unknown. This entry comes from a study of T cells in Graves' hyperthyroidism and ophthalmopathy. Amplified regions were TCR beta CDR3 sequences from RNA transcripts. Primed by the HTBI set, a first-round RT-PCR was run on the TCR CDR3. TCRdb fed the multiplex PCR reads into MiXCR, producing one record per CDR3 protein. The data show fewer than 350,000 distinct CDR3 sequences, around 15% seen once. The V end was cut by 0 bases, the J end by 3 bases, with 15 bases between. This CDR3 comprises 15 residues. Germline CDR1 DFQATT, CDR2 SNEGSKA (reference sequence). Overall study findings and caveats: Expanded thyroid clonotypes (above 0.001) were mostly also found in blood. From stable hyperthyroidism, ophthalmopathy was separated by a 13 V-J model.

Subjects aged 18 to 65 presented with newly diagnosed hyperthyroidism of less than 2 months' duration. Orbital computed tomography and thyroid ultrasound, together with serum TRAb and thyroxine and clinical symptoms, were used for diagnoses. The chain has TRBV20-1 and TRBJ2-7; D perhaps matches TRBD2 (6 bases). What was sequenced was blood. The origin of this receptor is a middle-aged woman with Graves' hyperthyroidism. CDR3 DNA sequence: TGCAGTGCTAGAGATAGGACGGGGGTCGGCTACGAGCAGTACTTC. Its protein is CSARDRTGVGYEQYF.